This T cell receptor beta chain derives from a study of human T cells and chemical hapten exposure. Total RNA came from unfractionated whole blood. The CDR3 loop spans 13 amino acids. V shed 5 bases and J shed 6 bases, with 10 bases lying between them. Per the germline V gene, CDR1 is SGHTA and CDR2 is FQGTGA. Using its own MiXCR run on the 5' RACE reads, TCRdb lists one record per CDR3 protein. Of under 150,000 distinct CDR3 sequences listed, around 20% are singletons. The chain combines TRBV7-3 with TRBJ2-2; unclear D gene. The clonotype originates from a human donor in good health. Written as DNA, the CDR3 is TGTGCCAGCAGCCCCCCCCTCGCCGGGGAGCTGTTTTTT. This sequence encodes CASSPPLAGELFF.